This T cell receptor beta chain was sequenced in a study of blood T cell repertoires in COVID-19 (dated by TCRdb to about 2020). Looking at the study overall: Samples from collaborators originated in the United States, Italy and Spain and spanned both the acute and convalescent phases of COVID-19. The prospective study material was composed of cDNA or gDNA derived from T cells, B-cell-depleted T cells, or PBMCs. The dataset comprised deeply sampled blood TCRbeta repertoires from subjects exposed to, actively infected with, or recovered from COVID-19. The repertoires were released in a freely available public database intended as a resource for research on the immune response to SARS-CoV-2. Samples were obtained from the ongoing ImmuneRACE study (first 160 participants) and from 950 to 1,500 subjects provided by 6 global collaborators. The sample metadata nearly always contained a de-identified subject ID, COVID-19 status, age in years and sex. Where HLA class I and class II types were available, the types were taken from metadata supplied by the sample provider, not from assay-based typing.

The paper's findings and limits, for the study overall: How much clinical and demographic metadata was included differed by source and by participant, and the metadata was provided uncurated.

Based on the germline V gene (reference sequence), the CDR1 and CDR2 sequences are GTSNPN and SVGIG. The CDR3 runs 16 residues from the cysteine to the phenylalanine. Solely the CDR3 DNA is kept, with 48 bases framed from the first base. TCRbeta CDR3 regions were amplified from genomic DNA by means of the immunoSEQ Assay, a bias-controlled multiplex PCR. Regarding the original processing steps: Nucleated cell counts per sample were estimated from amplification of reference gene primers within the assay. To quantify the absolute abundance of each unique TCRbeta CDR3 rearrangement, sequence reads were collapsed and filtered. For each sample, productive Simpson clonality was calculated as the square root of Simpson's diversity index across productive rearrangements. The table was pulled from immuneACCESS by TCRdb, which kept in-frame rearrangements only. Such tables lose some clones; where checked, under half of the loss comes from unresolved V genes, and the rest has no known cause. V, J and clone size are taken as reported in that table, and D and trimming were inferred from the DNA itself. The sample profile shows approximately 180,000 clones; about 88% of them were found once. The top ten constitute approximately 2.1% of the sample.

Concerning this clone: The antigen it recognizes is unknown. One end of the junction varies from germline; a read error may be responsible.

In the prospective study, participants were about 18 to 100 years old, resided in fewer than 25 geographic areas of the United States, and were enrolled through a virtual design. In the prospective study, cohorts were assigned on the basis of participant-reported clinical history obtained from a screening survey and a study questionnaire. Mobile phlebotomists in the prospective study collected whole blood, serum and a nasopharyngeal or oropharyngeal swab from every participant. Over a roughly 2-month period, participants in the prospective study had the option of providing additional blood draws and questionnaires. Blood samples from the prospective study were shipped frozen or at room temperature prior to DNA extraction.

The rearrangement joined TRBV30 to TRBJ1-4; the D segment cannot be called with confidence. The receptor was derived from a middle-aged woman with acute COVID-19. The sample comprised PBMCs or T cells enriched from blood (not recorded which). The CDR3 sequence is CAWSTVGLSTNEELFF. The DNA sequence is TGTGCCTGGAGTACCGTAGGACTATCAACTAATGAAGAACTGTTTTTT.